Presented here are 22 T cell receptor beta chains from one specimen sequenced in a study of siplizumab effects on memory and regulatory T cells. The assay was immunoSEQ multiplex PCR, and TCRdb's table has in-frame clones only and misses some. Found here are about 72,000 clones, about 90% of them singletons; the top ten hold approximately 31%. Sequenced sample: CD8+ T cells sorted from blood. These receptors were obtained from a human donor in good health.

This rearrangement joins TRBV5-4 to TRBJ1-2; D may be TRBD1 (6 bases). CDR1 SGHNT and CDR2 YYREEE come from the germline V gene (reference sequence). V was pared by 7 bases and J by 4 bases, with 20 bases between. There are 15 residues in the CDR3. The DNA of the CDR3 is TGTGCCAGCGGAACTACAGGGTATAGTGGCTATGGCTACACCTTC. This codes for CASGTTGYSGYGYTF.

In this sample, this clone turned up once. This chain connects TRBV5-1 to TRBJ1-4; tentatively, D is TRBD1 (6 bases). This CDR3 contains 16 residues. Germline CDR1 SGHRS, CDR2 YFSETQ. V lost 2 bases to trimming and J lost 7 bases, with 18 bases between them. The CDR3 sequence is CASSFLGGGQGEKLFF. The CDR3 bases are TGCGCCAGCAGCTTCCTTGGCGGGGGACAAGGTGAAAAACTGTTTTTT.

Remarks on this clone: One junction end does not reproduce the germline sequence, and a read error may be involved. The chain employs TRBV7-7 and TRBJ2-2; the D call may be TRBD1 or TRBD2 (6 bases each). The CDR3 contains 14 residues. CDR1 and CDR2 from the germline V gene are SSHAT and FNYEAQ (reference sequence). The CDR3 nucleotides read TGTGCTAGCAGCTTAGGGGGAGGCGCCGGGGAGCTGTTTTTT. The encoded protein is CASSLGGGAGELFF. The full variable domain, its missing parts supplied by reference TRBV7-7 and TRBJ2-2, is GAGVSQSPRYKVTKRGQDVTLRCDPISSHATLYWYQQALGQGPEFLTYFNYEAQPDKSGLPSDRFSAERPEGSISTLTIQRTEQRDSAMYRCASSLGGGAGELFFGEGSRLTVL.

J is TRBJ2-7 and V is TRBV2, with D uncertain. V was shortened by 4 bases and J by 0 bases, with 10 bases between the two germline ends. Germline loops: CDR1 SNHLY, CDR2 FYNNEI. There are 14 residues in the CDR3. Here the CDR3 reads CASSVLKSSYEQYF. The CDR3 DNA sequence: TGTGCCAGCAGTGTTCTCAAGAGCTCCTACGAGCAGTACTTC.

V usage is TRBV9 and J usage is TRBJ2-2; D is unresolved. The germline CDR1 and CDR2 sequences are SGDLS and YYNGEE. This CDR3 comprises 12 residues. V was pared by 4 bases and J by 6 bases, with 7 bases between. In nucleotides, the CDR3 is TGTGCCAGCAGCTCTGTCTCCGGGGAGCTGTTTTTT. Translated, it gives CASSSVSGELFF.

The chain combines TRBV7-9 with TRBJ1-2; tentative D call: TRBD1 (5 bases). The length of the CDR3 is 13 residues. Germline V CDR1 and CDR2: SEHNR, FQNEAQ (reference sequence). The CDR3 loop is CAGGSGSNYGYTF. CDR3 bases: TGTGCGGGGGGGTCGGGGTCGAACTATGGCTACACCTTC.

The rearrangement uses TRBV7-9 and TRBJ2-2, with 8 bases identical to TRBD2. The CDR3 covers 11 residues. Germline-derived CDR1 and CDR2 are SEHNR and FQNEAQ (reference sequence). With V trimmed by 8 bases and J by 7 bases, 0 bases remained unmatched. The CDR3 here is CASGTSGELFF. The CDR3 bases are TGTGCCAGCGGGACTAGCGGGGAGCTGTTTTTT. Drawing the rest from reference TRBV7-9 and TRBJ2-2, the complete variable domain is DTGVSQNPRHKITKRGQNVTFRCDPISEHNRLYWYRQTLGQGPEFLTYFQNEAQLEKSRLLSDRFSAERPKGSFSTLEIQRTEQGDSAMYLCASGTSGELFFGEGSRLTVL.

Written as DNA, the CDR3 is TGTGCCAGCAGCTTAGCACTAGGGGGCCGCTACGAGCAGTACTTC. Its protein is CASSLALGGRYEQYF. The gene calls are TRBV11-1 and TRBJ2-7, with 7 bases identical to TRBD1. V gave up 0 bases and J gave up 3 bases; unmatched junction bases: 5. Germline V gene lookup returns CDR1 SGHAT and CDR2 FQDESV (reference sequence). The CDR3 is 15 amino acids.

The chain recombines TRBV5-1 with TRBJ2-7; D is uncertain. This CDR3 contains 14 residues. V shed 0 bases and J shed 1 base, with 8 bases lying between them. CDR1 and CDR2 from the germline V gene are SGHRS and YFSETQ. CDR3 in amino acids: CASSLEWESYEQYF. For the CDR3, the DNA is TGCGCCAGCAGCTTGGAATGGGAATCCTACGAGCAGTACTTC.

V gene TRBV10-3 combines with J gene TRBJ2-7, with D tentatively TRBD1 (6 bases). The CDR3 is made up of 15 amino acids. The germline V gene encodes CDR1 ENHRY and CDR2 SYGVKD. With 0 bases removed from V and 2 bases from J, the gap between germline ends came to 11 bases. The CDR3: CAISESNRATYEQYF. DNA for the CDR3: TGTGCCATCAGTGAGTCGAACAGGGCAACCTACGAGCAGTACTTC.

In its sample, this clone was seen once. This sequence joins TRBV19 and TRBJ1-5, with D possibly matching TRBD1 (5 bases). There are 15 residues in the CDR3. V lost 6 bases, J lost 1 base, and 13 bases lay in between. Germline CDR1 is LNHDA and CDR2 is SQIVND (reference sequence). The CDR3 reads CASSFGGRSNQPQHF. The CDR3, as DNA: TGTGCCAGTAGCTTTGGGGGACGGAGCAATCAGCCCCAGCATTTT.

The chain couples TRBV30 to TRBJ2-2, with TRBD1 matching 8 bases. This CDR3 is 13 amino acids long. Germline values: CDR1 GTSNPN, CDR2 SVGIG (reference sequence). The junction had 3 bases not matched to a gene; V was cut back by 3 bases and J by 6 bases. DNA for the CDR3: TGTGCCTGGAGAGGACAGGGCTCCGGGGAGCTGTTTTTT. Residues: CAWRGQGSGELFF.

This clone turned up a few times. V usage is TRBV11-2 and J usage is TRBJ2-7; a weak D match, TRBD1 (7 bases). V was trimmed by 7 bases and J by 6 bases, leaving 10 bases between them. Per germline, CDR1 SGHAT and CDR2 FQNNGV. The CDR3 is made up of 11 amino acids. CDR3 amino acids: CASKEGAEQYF. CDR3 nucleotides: TGTGCCAGCAAGGAGGGGGCCGAGCAGTACTTC.

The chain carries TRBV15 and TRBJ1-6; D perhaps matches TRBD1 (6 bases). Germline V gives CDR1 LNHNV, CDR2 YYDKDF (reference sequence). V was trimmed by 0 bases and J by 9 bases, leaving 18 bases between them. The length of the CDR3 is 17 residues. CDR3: CATSRDVTRGLGSPLHF. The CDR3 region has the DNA TGTGCCACCAGCAGAGATGTGACCAGGGGTTTGGGTTCACCCCTCCACTTT.

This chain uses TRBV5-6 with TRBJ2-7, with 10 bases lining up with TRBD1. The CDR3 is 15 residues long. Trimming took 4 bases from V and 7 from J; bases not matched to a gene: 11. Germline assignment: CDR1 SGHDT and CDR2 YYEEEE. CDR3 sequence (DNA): TGTGCCAGCAGCCTGGAGCCGGGACAGGGGAGAGAGCAGTACTTC. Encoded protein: CASSLEPGQGREQYF.

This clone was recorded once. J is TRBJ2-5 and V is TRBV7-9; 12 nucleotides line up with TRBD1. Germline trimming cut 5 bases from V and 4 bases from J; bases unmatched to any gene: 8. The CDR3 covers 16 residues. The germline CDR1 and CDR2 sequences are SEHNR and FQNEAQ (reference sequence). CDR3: CASSAGTGGRVETQYF. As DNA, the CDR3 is TGTGCCAGCAGCGCGGGGACAGGGGGCCGGGTAGAGACCCAGTACTTC.

CDR3 residues: CASNMGNLNTEAFF. CDR3 in DNA: TGTGCCAGTAACATGGGGAATTTGAACACTGAAGCTTTCTTT. The J gene is TRBJ1-1, the V gene TRBV19; no firm D call. There are 14 residues in the CDR3. V was cut by 7 bases and J by 0 bases, with 12 bases left in between. The germline V gene encodes CDR1 LNHDA and CDR2 SQIVND (reference sequence).

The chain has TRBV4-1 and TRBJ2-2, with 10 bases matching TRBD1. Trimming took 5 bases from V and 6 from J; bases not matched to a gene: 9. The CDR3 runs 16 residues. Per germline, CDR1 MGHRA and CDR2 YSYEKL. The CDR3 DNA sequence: TGCGCCAGCAGCTACCCGGGACAGGGGATATCCGGGGAGCTGTTTTTT. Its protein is CASSYPGQGISGELFF.

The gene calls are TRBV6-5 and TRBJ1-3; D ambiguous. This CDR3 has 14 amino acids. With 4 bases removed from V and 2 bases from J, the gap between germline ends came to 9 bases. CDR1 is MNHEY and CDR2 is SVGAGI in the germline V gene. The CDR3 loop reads CASSFWNPGNTIYF. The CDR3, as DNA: TGTGCCAGCAGTTTTTGGAATCCTGGAAACACCATATATTTT.

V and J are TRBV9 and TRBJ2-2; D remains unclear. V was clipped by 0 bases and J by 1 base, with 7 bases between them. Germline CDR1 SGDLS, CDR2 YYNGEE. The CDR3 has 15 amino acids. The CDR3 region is CASSVAGLNTGELFF. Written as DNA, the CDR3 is TGTGCCAGCAGCGTAGCTGGTCTGAACACCGGGGAGCTGTTTTTT.

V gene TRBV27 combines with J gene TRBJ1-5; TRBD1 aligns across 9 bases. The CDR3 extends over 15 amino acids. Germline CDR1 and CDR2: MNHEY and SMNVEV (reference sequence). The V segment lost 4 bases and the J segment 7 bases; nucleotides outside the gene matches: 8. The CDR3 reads CASSSDRGSGQPQHF. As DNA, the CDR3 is TGTGCCAGCAGTTCGGACAGGGGTTCGGGACAGCCCCAGCATTTT.

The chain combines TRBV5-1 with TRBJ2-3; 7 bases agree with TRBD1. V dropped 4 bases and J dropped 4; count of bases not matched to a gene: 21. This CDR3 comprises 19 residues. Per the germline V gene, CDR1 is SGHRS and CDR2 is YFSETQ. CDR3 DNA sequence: TGCGCCAGCAGCCCCGGACAGGCAAACGATATATGGGAACCAGATACGCAGTATTTT. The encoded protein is CASSPGQANDIWEPDTQYF.